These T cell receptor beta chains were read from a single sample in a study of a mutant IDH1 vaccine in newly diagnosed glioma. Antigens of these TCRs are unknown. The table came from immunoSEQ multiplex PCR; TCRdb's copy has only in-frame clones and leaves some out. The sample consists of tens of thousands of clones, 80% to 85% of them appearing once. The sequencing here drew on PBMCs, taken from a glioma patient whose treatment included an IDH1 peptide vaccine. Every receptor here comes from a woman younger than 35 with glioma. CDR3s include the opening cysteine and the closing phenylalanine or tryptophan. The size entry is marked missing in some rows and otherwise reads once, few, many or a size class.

CDR3 protein: CASSGLLYTEAFF
J gene: TRBJ1-1
clone size: -
V gene: TRBV6-1

CDR3 protein: CASSFRPTDTQYF
J gene: TRBJ2-3
clone size: -
V gene: TRBV11-2

CDR3 protein: CASGIQGATNEKLFF
J gene: TRBJ1-4
clone size: -
V gene: TRBV12-5

CDR3 protein: CASSKRESSEETQYF
J gene: TRBJ2-5
clone size: once
V gene: TRBV5-1

CDR3 protein: CASSQVAGREQFF
J gene: TRBJ2-1
clone size: -
V gene: TRBV4-3

CDR3 protein: CASSLRGAGGFLTGELFF
J gene: TRBJ2-2
clone size: few
V gene: TRBV27

CDR3 protein: CASSATSGGRNTQYF
J gene: TRBJ2-3
clone size: -
V gene: TRBV19

CDR3 protein: CASQYPPDTQYF
J gene: TRBJ2-3
clone size: -
V gene: TRBV19

CDR3 protein: CASSIGQGSGEQYF
J gene: TRBJ2-7
clone size: -
V gene: TRBV19

CDR3 protein: CASSLKQGPLGNTIYF
J gene: TRBJ1-3
clone size: -
V gene: TRBV2

CDR3 protein: CASSLIQGTEAFF
J gene: TRBJ1-1
clone size: -
V gene: TRBV11-1

CDR3 protein: CSVRASNTEAFF
J gene: TRBJ1-1
clone size: -
V gene: TRBV29-1

CDR3 protein: CASSLNGARANYGYTF
J gene: TRBJ1-2
clone size: -
V gene: TRBV7-2

CDR3 protein: CASRGVTGLFEQYF
J gene: TRBJ2-7
clone size: -
V gene: TRBV10-2

CDR3 protein: CASSVEGGNSPLHF
J gene: TRBJ1-6
clone size: -
V gene: TRBV9

CDR3 protein: CAWTGGYGYTF
J gene: TRBJ1-2
clone size: once
V gene: TRBV30

CDR3 protein: CASSPILGVQETQYF
J gene: TRBJ2-5
clone size: -
V gene: TRBV27

CDR3 protein: CASSAGLYYEQYF
J gene: TRBJ2-7
clone size: -
V gene: TRBV27

CDR3 protein: CSARDSRTGELFF
J gene: TRBJ2-2
clone size: -
V gene: TRBV29-1

CDR3 protein: CASSSPGLGKYF
J gene: TRBJ2-3
clone size: once
V gene: TRBV5-1

CDR3 protein: CASSAPKGSGGYEQYF
J gene: TRBJ2-7
clone size: -
V gene: TRBV25-1

CDR3 protein: CASSSGQGPSTGELFF
J gene: TRBJ2-2
clone size: once
V gene: TRBV7-9

CDR3 protein: CASSLNTQPQHF
J gene: TRBJ1-5
clone size: -
V gene: TRBV7-9

CDR3 protein: CASSAGRLLAKNIQYF
J gene: TRBJ2-4
clone size: -
V gene: TRBV7-9

CDR3 protein: CASSVGLAGVEETQYF
J gene: TRBJ2-5
clone size: -
V gene: TRBV9

CDR3 protein: CASSITALGRNQPQHF
J gene: TRBJ1-5
clone size: -
V gene: TRBV19

CDR3 protein: CATRDMNTEAFF
J gene: TRBJ1-1
clone size: -
V gene: TRBV2